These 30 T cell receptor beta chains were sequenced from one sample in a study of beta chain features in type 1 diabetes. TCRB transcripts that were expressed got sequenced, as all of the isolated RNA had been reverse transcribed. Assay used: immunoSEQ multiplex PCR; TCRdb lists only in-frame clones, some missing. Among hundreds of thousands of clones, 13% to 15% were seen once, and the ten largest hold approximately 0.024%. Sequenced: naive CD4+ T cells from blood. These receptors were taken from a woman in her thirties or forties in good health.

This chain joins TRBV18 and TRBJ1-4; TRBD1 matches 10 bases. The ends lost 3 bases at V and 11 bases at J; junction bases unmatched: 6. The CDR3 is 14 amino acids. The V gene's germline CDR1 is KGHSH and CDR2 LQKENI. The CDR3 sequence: CASSPIGQGVKLFF. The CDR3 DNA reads TGTGCCAGCTCACCTATCGGACAGGGGGTGAAACTGTTTTTT.

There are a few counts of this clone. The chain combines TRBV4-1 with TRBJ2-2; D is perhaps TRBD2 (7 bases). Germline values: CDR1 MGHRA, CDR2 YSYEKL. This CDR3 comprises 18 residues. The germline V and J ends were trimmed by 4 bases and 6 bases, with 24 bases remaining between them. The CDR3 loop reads CASSRGGATGSTPGELFF. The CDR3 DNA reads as TGCGCCAGCAGCCGAGGGGGGGCTACGGGTTCAACCCCCGGGGAGCTGTTTTTT.

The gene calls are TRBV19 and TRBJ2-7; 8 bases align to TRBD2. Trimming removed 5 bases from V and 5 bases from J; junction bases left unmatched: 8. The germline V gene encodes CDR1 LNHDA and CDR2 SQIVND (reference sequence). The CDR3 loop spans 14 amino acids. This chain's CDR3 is CASSRAGGPDEQYF. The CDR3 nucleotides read TGTGCCAGTAGTCGGGCGGGGGGCCCCGACGAGCAGTACTTC.

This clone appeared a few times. CDR3 region: CASTAARGNEKLFF. CDR3 DNA: TGCGCCAGCACGGCGGCGCGGGGCAATGAAAAACTGTTTTTT. V usage is TRBV5-1 and J usage is TRBJ1-4; tentatively, D is TRBD1 (5 bases). This CDR3 is built from 14 residues. Germline CDR1 SGHRS, CDR2 YFSETQ. V dropped 6 bases and J dropped 5 bases, with 14 bases sitting between them.

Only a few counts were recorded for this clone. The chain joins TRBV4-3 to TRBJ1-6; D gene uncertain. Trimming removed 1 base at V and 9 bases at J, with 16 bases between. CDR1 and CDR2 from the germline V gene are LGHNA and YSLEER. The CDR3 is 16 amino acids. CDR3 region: CASSQVTPGLGSPLHF. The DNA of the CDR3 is TGCGCCAGCAGCCAAGTTACTCCAGGCCTGGGTTCACCCCTCCACTTT.

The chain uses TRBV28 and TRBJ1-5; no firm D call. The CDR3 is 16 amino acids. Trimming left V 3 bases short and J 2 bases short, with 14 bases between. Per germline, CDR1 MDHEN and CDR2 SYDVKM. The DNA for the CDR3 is TGTGCCAGCAGTTTTGGGAGGACGCCGGGCAATCAGCCCCAGCATTTT. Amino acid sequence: CASSFGRTPGNQPQHF.

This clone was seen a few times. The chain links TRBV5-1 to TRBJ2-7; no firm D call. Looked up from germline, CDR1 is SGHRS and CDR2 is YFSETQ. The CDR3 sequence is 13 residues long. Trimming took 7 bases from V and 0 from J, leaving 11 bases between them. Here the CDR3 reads CASGPDNSYEQYF. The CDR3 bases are TGCGCCAGCGGCCCCGACAACTCCTACGAGCAGTACTTC.

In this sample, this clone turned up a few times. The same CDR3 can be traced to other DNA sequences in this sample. CDR3 in amino acids: CASSQGGAGTDTQYF. The CDR3 nucleotides read TGTGCCAGCAGCCAAGGTGGGGCCGGCACAGATACGCAGTATTTT. The V gene is TRBV14, the J gene TRBJ2-3; maybe TRBD1 (5 bases). The germline V and J ends were trimmed by 1 base and 1 base, with 9 bases remaining between them. This CDR3 has 15 residues. Germline assignment: CDR1 SGHDN and CDR2 FVKESK. Using reference TRBV14 and TRBJ2-3 for the parts outside the CDR3, the full variable domain is EAGVTQFPSHSVIEKGQTVTLRCDPISGHDNLYWYRRVMGKEIKFLLHFVKESKQDESGMPNNRFLAERTGGTYSTLKVQPAELEDSGVYFCASSQGGAGTDTQYFGPGTRLTVL.

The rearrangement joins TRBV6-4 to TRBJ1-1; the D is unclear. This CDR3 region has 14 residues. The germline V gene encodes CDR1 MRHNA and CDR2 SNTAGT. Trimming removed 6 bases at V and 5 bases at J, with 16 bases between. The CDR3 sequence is CASSRSQSGTEAFF. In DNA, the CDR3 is TGTGCCAGCAGCCGGTCACAGAGTGGTACTGAAGCTTTCTTT.

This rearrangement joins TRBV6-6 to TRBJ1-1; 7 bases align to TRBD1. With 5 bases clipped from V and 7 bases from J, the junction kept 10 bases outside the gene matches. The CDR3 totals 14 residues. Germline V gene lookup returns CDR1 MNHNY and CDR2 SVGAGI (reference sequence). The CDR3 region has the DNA TGTGCCAGCAGTCAGGACAGGAAAGTTTTTGAAGCTTTCTTT. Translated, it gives CASSQDRKVFEAFF.

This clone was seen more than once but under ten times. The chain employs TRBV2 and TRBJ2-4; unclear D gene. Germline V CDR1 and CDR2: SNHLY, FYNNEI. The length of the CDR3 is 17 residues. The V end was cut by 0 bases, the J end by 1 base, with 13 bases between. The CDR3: CASSEARSRVAKNIQYF. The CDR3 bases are TGTGCCAGCAGTGAAGCGAGGAGTAGAGTGGCCAAAAACATTCAGTACTTC.

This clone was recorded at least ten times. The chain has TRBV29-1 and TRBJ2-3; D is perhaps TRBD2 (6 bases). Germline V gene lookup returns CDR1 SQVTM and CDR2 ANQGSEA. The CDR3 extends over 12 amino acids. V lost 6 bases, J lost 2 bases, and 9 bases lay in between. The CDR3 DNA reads TGCAGCGTGCCGGGACTCACAGATACGCAGTATTTT. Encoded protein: CSVPGLTDTQYF.

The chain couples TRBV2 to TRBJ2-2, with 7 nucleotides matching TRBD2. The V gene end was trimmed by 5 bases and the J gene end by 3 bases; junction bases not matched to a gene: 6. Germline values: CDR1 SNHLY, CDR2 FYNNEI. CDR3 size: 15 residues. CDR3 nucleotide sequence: TGTGCCAGCAGTCCCCGGACTAGTGACACCGGGGAGCTGTTTTTT. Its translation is CASSPRTSDTGELFF.

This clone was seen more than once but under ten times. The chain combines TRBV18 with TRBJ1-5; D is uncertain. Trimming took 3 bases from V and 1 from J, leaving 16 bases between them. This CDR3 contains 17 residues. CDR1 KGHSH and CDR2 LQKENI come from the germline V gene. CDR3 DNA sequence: TGTGCCAGCTCACCGGGTCTGTGGGGAGGCAGCAATCAGCCCCAGCATTTT. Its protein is CASSPGLWGGSNQPQHF.

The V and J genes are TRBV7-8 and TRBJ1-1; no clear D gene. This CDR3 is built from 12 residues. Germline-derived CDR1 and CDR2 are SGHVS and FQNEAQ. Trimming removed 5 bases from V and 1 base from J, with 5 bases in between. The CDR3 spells CASSAQNTEAFF. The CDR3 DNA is TGTGCCAGCAGCGCGCAGAACACTGAAGCTTTCTTT.

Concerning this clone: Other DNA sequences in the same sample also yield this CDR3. The CDR3 sequence is CASRVTGGTGELFF. In DNA form, the CDR3 reads TGTGCCAGCAGAGTTACAGGGGGGACCGGGGAGCTGTTTTTT. The J gene is TRBJ2-2, the V gene TRBV6-1; 8 positions agree with TRBD1. The V gene's germline CDR1 is MNHNS and CDR2 SASEGT. The CDR3 loop spans 14 amino acids. The V and J ends lost 6 bases and 5 bases, in that order; junction bases with no gene match: 5.

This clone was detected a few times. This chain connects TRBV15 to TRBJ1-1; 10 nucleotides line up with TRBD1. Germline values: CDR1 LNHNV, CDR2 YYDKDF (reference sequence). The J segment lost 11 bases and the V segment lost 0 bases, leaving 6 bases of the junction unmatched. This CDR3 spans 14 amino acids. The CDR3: CATSRDHGQGGAFF. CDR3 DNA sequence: TGTGCCACCAGCAGAGATCATGGACAGGGGGGGGCTTTCTTT.

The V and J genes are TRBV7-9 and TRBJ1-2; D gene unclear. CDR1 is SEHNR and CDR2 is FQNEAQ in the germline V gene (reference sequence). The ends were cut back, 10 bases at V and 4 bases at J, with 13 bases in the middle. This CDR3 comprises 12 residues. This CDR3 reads CATNTETYGYTF. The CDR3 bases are TGTGCCACTAACACAGAAACCTATGGCTACACCTTC.

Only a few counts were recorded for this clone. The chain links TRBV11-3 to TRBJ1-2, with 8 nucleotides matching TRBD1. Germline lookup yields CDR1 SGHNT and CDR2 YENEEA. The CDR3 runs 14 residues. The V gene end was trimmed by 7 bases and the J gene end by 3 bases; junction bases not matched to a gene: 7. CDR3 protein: CASTGTGGYYGYTF. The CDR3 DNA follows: TGTGCCAGCACCGGGACAGGAGGTTACTATGGCTACACCTTC.

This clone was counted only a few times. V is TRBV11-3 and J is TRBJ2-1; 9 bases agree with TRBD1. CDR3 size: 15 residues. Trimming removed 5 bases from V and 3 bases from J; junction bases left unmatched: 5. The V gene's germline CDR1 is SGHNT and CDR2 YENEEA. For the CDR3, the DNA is TGTGCCAGCAGCGCAGGGACAGGGAGCTACAATGAGCAGTTCTTC. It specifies CASSAGTGSYNEQFF.

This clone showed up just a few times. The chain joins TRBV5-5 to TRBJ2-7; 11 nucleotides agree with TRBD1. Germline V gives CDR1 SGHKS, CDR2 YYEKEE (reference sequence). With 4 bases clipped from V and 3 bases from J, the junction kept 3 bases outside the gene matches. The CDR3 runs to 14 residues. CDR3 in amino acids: CASSVGQGVYEQYF. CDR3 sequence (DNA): TGTGCCAGCAGCGTGGGACAGGGGGTCTACGAGCAGTACTTC. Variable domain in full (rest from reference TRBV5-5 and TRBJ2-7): DAGVTQSPTHLIKTRGQQVTLRCSPISGHKSVSWYQQVLGQGPQFIFQYYEKEERGRGNFPDRFSARQFPNYSSELNVNALLLGDSALYLCASSVGQGVYEQYFGPGTRLTVT.

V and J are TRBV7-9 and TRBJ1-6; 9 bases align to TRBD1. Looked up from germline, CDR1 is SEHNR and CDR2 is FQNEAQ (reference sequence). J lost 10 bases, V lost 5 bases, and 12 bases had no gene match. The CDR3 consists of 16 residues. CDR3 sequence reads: CASSPPGQGGGSPLHF. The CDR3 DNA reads TGTGCCAGCAGCCCCCCGGGACAGGGAGGAGGATCACCCCTCCACTTT.

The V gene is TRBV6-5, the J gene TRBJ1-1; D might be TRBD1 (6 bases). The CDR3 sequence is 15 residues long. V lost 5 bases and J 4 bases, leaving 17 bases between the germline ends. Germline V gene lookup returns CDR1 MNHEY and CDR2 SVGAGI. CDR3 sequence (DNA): TGTGCCAGCAGTGGGACACCCCTAAGGGGCACTGAAGCTTTCTTT. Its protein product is CASSGTPLRGTEAFF.

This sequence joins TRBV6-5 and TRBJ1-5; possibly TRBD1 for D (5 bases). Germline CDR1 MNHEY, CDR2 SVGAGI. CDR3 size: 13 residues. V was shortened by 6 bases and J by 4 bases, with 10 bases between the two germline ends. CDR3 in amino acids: CASRGGVNQPQHF. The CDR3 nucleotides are TGTGCCAGCAGGGGAGGGGTAAATCAGCCCCAGCATTTT.

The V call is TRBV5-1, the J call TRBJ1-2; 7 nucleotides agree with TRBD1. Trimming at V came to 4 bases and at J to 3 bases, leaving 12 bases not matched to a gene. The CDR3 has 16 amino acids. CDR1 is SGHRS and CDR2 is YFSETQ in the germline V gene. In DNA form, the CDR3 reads TGCGCCAGCAGCCTAGGGGACAGATGGACTTACTATGGCTACACCTTC. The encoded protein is CASSLGDRWTYYGYTF.

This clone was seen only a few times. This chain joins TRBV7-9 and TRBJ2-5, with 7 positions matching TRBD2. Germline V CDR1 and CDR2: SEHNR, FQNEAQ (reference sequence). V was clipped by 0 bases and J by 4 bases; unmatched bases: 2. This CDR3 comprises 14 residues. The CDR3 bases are TGTGCCAGCAGCTTAGCGACTAGCCGAGAGACCCAGTACTTC. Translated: CASSLATSRETQYF.

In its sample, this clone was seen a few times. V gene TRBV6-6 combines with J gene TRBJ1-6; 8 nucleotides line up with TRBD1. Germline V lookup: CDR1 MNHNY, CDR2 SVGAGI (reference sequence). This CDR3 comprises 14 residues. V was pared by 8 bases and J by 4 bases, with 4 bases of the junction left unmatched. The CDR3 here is CASGDRPYNSPLHF. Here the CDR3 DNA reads TGTGCCAGCGGGGACAGGCCGTATAATTCACCCCTCCACTTT.

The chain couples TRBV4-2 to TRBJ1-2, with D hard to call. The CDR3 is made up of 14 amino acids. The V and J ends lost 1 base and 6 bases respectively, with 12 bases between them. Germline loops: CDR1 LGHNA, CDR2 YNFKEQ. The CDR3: CASSQVGRRDGYTF. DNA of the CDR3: TGTGCCAGCAGCCAAGTCGGCAGGAGGGATGGCTACACCTTC.

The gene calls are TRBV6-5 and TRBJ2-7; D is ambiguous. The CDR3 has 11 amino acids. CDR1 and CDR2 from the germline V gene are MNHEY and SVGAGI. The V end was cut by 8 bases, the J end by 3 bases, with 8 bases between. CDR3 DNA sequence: TGTGCCAGCGGTCGGGTCTACGAGCAGTACTTC. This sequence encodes CASGRVYEQYF.

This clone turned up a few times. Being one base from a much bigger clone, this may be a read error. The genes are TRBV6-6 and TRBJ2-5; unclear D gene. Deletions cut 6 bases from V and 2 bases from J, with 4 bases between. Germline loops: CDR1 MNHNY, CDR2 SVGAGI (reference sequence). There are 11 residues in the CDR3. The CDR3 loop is CASSLQETQYF. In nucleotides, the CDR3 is TGTGCCAGCAGCCTACAAGAGACCCAGTACTTC.